This is a list of T cell receptor beta chains from one sample in a study of T cell changes during pregnancy in multiple sclerosis. This table comes from immunoSEQ multiplex PCR, and its TCRdb copy is limited to in-frame clones, with some not included. The sample holds some 100,000 clones, 75% to 95% seen once. The material sequenced was peripheral blood, taken in the second trimester of pregnancy. The source is a female donor with multiple sclerosis, enrolled in a pregnancy study. CDR3s include the opening cysteine and the closing phenylalanine or tryptophan. A D gene is named only where the DNA matches it firmly. A row's size may be missing; if present it is once, few, many or a size class.

V	size	D	J	DNA	CDR3
TRBV5-5	NA	NA	TRBJ2-1	TGTGCCAGCAGCTTTCTTCCCGTGGGAGGTAGAAATGAGCAGTTCTTC	CASSFLPVGGRNEQFF
TRBV5-5	NA	TRBD1	TRBJ2-5	TGTGCCAGCAGCTTGGTGCCAGGGGGTCTACAAGAGACCCAGTACTTC	CASSLVPGGLQETQYF
TRBV19	NA	TRBD2	TRBJ2-5	TGTGCCAGTAGTATTAGGCGGGAGGGCCACCGCCCAGAGACCCAGTACTTC	CASSIRREGHRPETQYF
TRBV11-1	NA	NA	TRBJ1-1	TGTGCCAGCAGCTTAGCGGGCACCCAGAACACTGAAGCTTTCTTT	CASSLAGTQNTEAFF
TRBV5-8	few	NA	TRBJ2-7	TGTGCCAGCAGCCCAAACGGGGTCCACGAGCAGTACTTC	CASSPNGVHEQYF
TRBV7-2	once	TRBD1	TRBJ2-5	TGTGCCAGCAGCTCCGCCGGACAGGGACATACCCAGTACTTC	CASSSAGQGHTQYF
TRBV4-1	NA	NA	TRBJ2-7	TGCGCCAGCAGCCAAGGAGGGGGATCCTACGAGCAGTACTTC	CASSQGGGSYEQYF
TRBV7-2	NA	NA	TRBJ2-7	TGTGCCAGCAGCTCAGGGCAACCCTACGAGCAGTACTTC	CASSSGQPYEQYF
TRBV28	NA	TRBD2	TRBJ2-7	TGTGCCAGCAGCCTACCGGGACTAGCGGCTAACTACGAGCAGTACTTC	CASSLPGLAANYEQYF
TRBV14	NA	NA	TRBJ2-7	TGTGCCAGCAGCCAAGTACCCAGGGTATGGCACGAGCAGTACTTC	CASSQVPRVWHEQYF
TRBV6-5	NA	NA	TRBJ2-7	TGTGCCAGCAGTTATACCCGGGACACAACCTACGAGCAGTACTTC	CASSYTRDTTYEQYF
TRBV15	NA	NA	TRBJ2-1	TGTGCCACCAGCAGAGAAATCATTAGCTCCTACAATGAGCAGTTCTTC	CATSREIISSYNEQFF
TRBV21-1	NA	NA	TRBJ1-2	TGTGCCAGCAGCATCGGGGGGGCAGGGCCAGCTAACTATGGCTACACCTTC	CASSIGGAGPANYGYTF
TRBV6-6	NA	TRBD2	TRBJ2-2	TGTGCCAGCAGCCTTAGCGGGAGAAAATCCGGGGAGCTGTTTTTT	CASSLSGRKSGELFF
TRBV15	NA	NA	TRBJ1-3	TGTGCCACCAGCAGAGATAGCAGGGGCGGGAACACCATATATTTT	CATSRDSRGGNTIYF
TRBV6-1	NA	NA	TRBJ2-1	TGTGCCAGCAGTGAAGGCGGGGCCTCGTTCTTC	CASSEGGASFF
TRBV5-6	once	NA	TRBJ1-2	TGTGCCAGCAGCTTAACAATCTATGGCTACACCTTC	CASSLTIYGYTF
TRBV28	once	TRBD1	TRBJ1-2	TGTGCCACCCTGAGGGACAGCCCCTATGGCTACACCTTC	CATLRDSPYGYTF
TRBV5-1	NA	TRBD1	TRBJ2-3	TGCGCCAGCAGCTTAACCCTGACAGGGGCTAACACAGATACGCAGTATTTT	CASSLTLTGANTDTQYF
TRBV19	NA	NA	TRBJ2-3	TGTGCCAGTAGTATAAGGGGATTTCCAGATACGCAGTATTTT	CASSIRGFPDTQYF
TRBV27	NA	NA	TRBJ2-3	TGTGCCAGCAGTGGGCAGTCGGATACGCAGTATTTT	CASSGQSDTQYF
TRBV23-1	NA	NA	TRBJ1-1	TGCGCCAGCAGTCAATCGAACAGGGCCCTTGAAGCTTTCTTT	CASSQSNRALEAFF
TRBV6-1	NA	NA	TRBJ1-5	TGTGCCAGCAGTGAACAGAGAGGTCAGCCCCAGCATTTT	CASSEQRGQPQHF
TRBV29-1	NA	NA	TRBJ2-7	TGCAGCGTAGGCCCGACTCCGAACTACGAGCAGTACTTC	CSVGPTPNYEQYF
TRBV7-6	NA	TRBD1	TRBJ1-3	TGTGCCAGCAGCTTATTCGTCGGACAGGGGGTCTCTGGAAACACCATATATTTT	CASSLFVGQGVSGNTIYF
TRBV5-1	NA	TRBD1	TRBJ2-1	TGCGCCAGCAGCTTGATGGGACAGAGATCCTCCTACAATGAGCAGTTCTTC	CASSLMGQRSSYNEQFF
TRBV5-1	NA	NA	TRBJ1-3	TGCGCCAGCAGCAAGGACACAGGGAACTCTGGAAACACCATATATTTT	CASSKDTGNSGNTIYF
TRBV10-3	NA	NA	TRBJ2-6	TGTGCCATCTCGGATGGACAGCCGACCTCTGGGGCCAACGTCCTGACTTTC	CAISDGQPTSGANVLTF
TRBV6-1	once	TRBD2	TRBJ2-7	TGTGCCAGCAGTGAAATGTTTAGCGGGAGGCCCTACGAGCAGTACTTC	CASSEMFSGRPYEQYF
TRBV9	NA	TRBD1	TRBJ1-2	TGTGCCAGCAGCGTGGGGACAGGGGGTAGTGGCTACACCTTC	CASSVGTGGSGYTF
TRBV27	NA	TRBD1	TRBJ1-2	TGTGCCAGCAGTCTAACAGGGGCCAGGGGCTACACCTTC	CASSLTGARGYTF
TRBV5-5	NA	NA	TRBJ2-7	TGTGCCAGCAGCCGAACTGCCTACGAGCAGTACTTC	CASSRTAYEQYF
TRBV11-2	NA	NA	TRBJ2-5	TGTGCCAGCAGCAGAGACACCTACCAAGAGACCCAGTACTTC	CASSRDTYQETQYF
TRBV11-2	NA	NA	TRBJ2-7	TGTGCCAGCAGCTTATCTTCGGGAAAGTACGAGCAGTACTTC	CASSLSSGKYEQYF